The 14 T cell receptor beta chains reported below all come from one sample, sequenced in a study of blood T cell repertoires in COVID-19. Profiled with immunoSEQ multiplex PCR; TCRdb holds only in-frame clones, not every one. This table holds 44,000 or so clones, approximately 87% found once. Material for sequencing was peripheral blood. Receptor source: a human donor in a cohort sampled during active COVID-19.

The CDR3 region has the DNA TGTGCCAGTACCGGAGGGAGGGGTGGCTACACCTTC. Translating it yields CASTGGRGGYTF. This chain links TRBV19 with TRBJ1-2, with TRBD1 as a possible D gene (5 bases). This CDR3 spans 12 amino acids. The germline V gene has CDR1 LNHDA and CDR2 SQIVND (reference sequence). Trimming left V 7 bases short and J 7 bases short, with 13 bases between.

This clone has just a few counts. The chain links TRBV27 to TRBJ2-2; TRBD1 is a possible D gene (5 bases). The V gene lost 3 bases and the J gene lost 6 bases, with 11 bases spanning the gap. From germline, CDR1 is MNHEY and CDR2 SMNVEV (reference sequence). CDR3 size: 14 residues. In DNA form, the CDR3 reads TGTGCCAGCAGTTTCCCGACAGAGGCCGGGGAGCTGTTTTTT. Translation gives CASSFPTEAGELFF.

The CDR3 spells CASQGNYGYTF. In nucleotides, the CDR3 is TGTGCCAGTCAGGGTAACTATGGCTACACCTTC. The V call is TRBV19, the J call TRBJ1-2; tentative D call: TRBD1 (5 bases). This CDR3 spans 11 amino acids. Germline loops: CDR1 LNHDA, CDR2 SQIVND (reference sequence). Trimming pared 8 bases from V and 1 base from J, leaving 5 bases between.

For this clone: The identical CDR3 is also encoded by other nucleotide sequences in the sample. This chain uses TRBV4-1 with TRBJ1-2; tentative D call: TRBD1 (5 bases). Germline CDR1 and CDR2: MGHRA and YSYEKL. The CDR3 is 15 amino acids. Trimming pared 0 bases from V and 3 bases from J, leaving 11 bases between. DNA for the CDR3: TGCGCCAGCAGCCAAGATCCAGGGCTTGACTATGGCTACACCTTC. Translation: CASSQDPGLDYGYTF.

The CDR3 DNA sequence: TGCGCCAGCAGCCGCGCGACTAGCGGGGGGCTGTTCTCTGGGGCCAACGTCCTGACTTTC. It translates to CASSRATSGGLFSGANVLTF. V usage is TRBV5-1 and J usage is TRBJ2-6, with 13 bases matching TRBD2. The germline V gene has CDR1 SGHRS and CDR2 YFSETQ. V lost 4 bases to trimming and J lost 0 bases; unmatched junction nucleotides: 10. The CDR3 loop spans 20 amino acids.

This chain joins TRBV3-1 (or the pseudogene TRBV3-2) and TRBJ2-1; 12 positions match TRBD2. This CDR3 has 15 residues. The V gene's germline CDR1 is LGHDT and CDR2 YNNKEL (reference sequence). With V trimmed by 4 bases and J by 4 bases, 2 bases remained unmatched. This CDR3 reads CASSPSGGAYNEQFF. The CDR3 DNA is TGTGCCAGCAGCCCTAGCGGGGGGGCGTACAATGAGCAGTTCTTC.

The rearrangement uses TRBV7-9 and TRBJ2-1; no clear D. Germline CDR1 SEHNR, CDR2 FQNEAQ (reference sequence). The CDR3 has 14 amino acids. V gave up 6 bases and J gave up 5 bases, with 14 bases separating them. This CDR3 is CASRSSGPNNEQFF. The CDR3 DNA sequence: TGTGCCAGCAGGTCTTCAGGTCCCAACAATGAGCAGTTCTTC.

The rearrangement links TRBV2 to TRBJ1-4, with 7 nucleotides matching TRBD1. Per germline, CDR1 SNHLY and CDR2 FYNNEI. With 8 bases clipped from V and 10 bases from J, the junction kept 7 bases outside the gene matches. The CDR3 runs to 12 residues. The CDR3 DNA follows: TGTGCCAGCTGGGAACAGGGGAGAAAACTGTTTTTT. As protein: CASWEQGRKLFF.

The chain combines TRBV27 with TRBJ2-1; D may be TRBD1 (6 bases). This CDR3 region has 16 residues. CDR1 is MNHEY, CDR2 SMNVEV, per germline (reference sequence). V was trimmed by 4 bases and J by 2 bases, leaving 15 bases between them. CDR3 DNA sequence: TGTGCCAGCAGTTCCATTCAGGGGTTTCCCTACAATGAGCAGTTCTTC. Its translation is CASSSIQGFPYNEQFF.

The genes are TRBV5-1 and TRBJ1-3; perhaps TRBD1 as D (5 bases). CDR1 SGHRS and CDR2 YFSETQ come from the germline V gene. This CDR3 is built from 15 residues. Trimming left V 2 bases short and J 2 bases short, with 11 bases between. CDR3 bases: TGCGCCAGCAGCTTAAGACAGACCCCTGGAAACACCATATATTTT. Protein product: CASSLRQTPGNTIYF.

The chain carries TRBV29-1 and TRBJ1-1; D call uncertain. With 3 bases removed from V and 1 base from J, the gap between germline ends came to 9 bases. From germline, CDR1 is SQVTM and CDR2 ANQGSEA. The CDR3 is 13 amino acids. The CDR3 region is CSVELQKNTEAFF. The CDR3 nucleotides are TGCAGCGTTGAGCTGCAGAAGAACACTGAAGCTTTCTTT.

The CDR3 nucleotides are TGTGCCACCAGCAGAAAGGACAGGGGGCTAGACATTCAGTACTTC. This codes for CATSRKDRGLDIQYF. The rearrangement uses TRBV15 and TRBJ2-4; 11 positions agree with TRBD1. The CDR3 runs 15 residues. Germline V CDR1 and CDR2: LNHNV, YYDKDF (reference sequence). J lost 8 bases, V lost 2 bases, and 5 bases had no gene match. The full variable domain, in which reference TRBV15 and TRBJ2-4 provide the parts outside the CDR3, is DAMVIQNPRYQVTQFGKPVTLSCSQTLNHNVMYWYQQKSSQAPKLLFHYYDKDFNNEADTPDNFQSRRPNTSFCFLDIRSPGLGDTAMYLCATSRKDRGLDIQYFGAGTRLSVL.

This chain links TRBV13 with TRBJ2-7, with 7 nucleotides matching TRBD1. Trimming at V came to 4 bases and at J to 1 base, leaving 10 bases not matched to a gene. CDR1 is PRHDT and CDR2 is FYEKMQ in the germline V gene (reference sequence). The CDR3 extends over 16 amino acids. The CDR3 here is CASSSTQTGWSYEQYF. The CDR3 DNA sequence: TGTGCCAGCAGCTCGACCCAGACAGGGTGGTCCTACGAGCAGTACTTC.

This clone was seen a single time. The rearrangement links TRBV12-5 to TRBJ2-3; TRBD1 might be the D (6 bases). Germline CDR1 LGHNT, CDR2 FRNRAP. CDR3 length equals 14 residues. V was shortened by 7 bases and J by 0 bases, with 11 bases between the two germline ends. The CDR3 DNA is TGTGCTAGTGTACAGGGAACCAGCACAGATACGCAGTATTTT. Translated, it gives CASVQGTSTDTQYF.